This T cell receptor (beta chain) was sequenced for a study of CD8 T cells in ankylosing spondylitis. General observations from the study: The study looked at matched synovial fluid samples from ankylosing spondylitis patients. Disease-linked clones were reported to be significantly enriched there.

A remark on this clonotype: Its antigen is unknown.

One entry per CDR3 protein, called by TCRdb with MiXCR from the 5' RACE reads. Of about 340,000 distinct CDR3 sequences listed, roughly 15% are singletons. The sample comprised blood, either unsorted or a sorted T cell fraction (not recorded which). The receptor comes from a male donor with ankylosing spondylitis or in good health (not recorded which).

The DNA for the CDR3 is TGTGCCATCAGTGTGGGGGATCGGGAGCAGTACTTC. Its protein product is CAISVGDREQYF. V and J are TRBV10-3 and TRBJ2-7; the D gene could be TRBD1 or TRBD2 (5 bases each). V shed 4 bases and J shed 7 bases, with 11 bases lying between them. The CDR3 covers 12 residues. Germline V CDR1 and CDR2: ENHRY, SYGVKD.